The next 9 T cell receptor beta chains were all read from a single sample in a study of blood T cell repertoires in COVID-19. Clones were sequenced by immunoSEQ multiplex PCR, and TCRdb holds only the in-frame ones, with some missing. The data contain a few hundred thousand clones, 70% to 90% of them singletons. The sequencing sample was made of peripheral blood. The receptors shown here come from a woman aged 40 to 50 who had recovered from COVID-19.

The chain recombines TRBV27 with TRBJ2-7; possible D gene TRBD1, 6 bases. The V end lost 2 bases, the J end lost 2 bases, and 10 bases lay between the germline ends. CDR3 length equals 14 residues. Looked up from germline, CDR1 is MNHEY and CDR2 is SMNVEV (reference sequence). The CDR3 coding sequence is TGTGCCAGCAGTTTAAACAGGGTGGCCTACGAGCAGTACTTC. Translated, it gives CASSLNRVAYEQYF.

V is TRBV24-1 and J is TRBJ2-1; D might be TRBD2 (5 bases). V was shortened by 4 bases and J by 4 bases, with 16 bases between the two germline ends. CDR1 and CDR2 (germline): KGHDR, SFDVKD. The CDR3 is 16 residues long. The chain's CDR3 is CATSDPSGAEYNEQFF. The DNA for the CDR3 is TGTGCCACCAGTGACCCTTCTGGAGCGGAGTACAATGAGCAGTTCTTC.

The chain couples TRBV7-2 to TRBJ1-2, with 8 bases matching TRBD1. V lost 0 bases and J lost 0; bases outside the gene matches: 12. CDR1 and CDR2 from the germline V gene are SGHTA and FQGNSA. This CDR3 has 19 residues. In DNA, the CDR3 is TGTGCCAGCAGCTTAGCGGAACCGGGACAGGACGCTACTAACTATGGCTACACCTTC. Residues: CASSLAEPGQDATNYGYTF.

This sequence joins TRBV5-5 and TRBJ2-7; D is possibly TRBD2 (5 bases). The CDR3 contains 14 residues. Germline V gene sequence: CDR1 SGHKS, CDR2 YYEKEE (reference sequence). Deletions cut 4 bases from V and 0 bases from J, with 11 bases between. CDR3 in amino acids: CASSPWTGSYEQYV. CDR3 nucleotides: TGTGCCAGCAGCCCCTGGACTGGCTCCTACGAGCAGTACGTC.

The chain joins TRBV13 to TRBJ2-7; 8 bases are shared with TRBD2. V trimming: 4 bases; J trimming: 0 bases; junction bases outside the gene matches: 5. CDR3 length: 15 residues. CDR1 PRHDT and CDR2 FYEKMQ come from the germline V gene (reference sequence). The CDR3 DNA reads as TGTGCCAGCAGCTCCGGACTAGCTCCCTCCTACGAGCAGTACTTC. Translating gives CASSSGLAPSYEQYF.

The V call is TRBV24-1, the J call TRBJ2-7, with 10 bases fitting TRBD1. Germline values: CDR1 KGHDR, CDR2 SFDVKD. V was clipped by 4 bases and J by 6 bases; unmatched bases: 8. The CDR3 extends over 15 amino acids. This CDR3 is CATSDPGTGVFEQYF. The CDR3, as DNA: TGTGCCACCAGTGACCCCGGGACAGGGGTGTTCGAGCAGTACTTC.

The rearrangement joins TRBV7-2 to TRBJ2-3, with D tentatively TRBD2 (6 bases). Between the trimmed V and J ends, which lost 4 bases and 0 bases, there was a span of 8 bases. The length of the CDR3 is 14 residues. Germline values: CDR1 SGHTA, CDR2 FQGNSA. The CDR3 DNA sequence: TGTGCCAGCAGCTCCGGGACTAGCACAGATACGCAGTATTTT. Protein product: CASSSGTSTDTQYF.

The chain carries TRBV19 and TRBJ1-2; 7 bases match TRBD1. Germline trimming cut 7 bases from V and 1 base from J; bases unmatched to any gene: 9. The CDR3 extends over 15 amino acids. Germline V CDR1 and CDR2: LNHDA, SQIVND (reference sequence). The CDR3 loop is CASTGGTENNYGYTF. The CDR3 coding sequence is TGTGCCAGTACCGGAGGGACAGAGAATAACTATGGCTACACCTTC.

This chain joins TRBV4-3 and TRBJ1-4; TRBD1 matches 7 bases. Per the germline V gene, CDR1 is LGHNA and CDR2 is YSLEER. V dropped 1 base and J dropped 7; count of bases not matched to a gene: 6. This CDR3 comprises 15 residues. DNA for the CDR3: TGCGCCAGCAGCCAAGTTGGGCAGGGGGGTGAAAAACTGTTTTTT. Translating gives CASSQVGQGGEKLFF.